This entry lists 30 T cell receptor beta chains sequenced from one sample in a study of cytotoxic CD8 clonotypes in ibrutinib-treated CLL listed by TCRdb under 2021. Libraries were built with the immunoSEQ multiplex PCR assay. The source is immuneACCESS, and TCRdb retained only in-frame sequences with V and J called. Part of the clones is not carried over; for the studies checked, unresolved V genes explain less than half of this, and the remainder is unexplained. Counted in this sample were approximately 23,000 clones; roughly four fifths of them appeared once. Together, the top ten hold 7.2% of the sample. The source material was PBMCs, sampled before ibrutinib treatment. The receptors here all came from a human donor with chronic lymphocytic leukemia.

CDR3 in amino acids: CASSIEGMNTEAFF. DNA of the CDR3: TGTGCCAGTAGTATAGAGGGAATGAACACTGAAGCTTTCTTT. The chain has TRBV19 and TRBJ1-1; D is ambiguous. V dropped 0 bases and J dropped 0 bases, with 5 bases sitting between them. CDR1 is LNHDA and CDR2 is SQIVND in the germline V gene (reference sequence). The CDR3 covers 14 residues.

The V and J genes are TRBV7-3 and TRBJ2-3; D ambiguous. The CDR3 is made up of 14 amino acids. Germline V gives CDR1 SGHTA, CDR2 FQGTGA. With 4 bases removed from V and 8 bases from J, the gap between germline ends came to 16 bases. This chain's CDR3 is CASSSRAPPGTQYF. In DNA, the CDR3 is TGTGCCAGCAGCTCTAGGGCTCCTCCGGGTACGCAGTATTTT. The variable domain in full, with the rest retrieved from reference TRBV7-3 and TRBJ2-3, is GAGVSQTPSNKVTEKGKYVELRCDPISGHTALYWYRQSLGQGPEFLIYFQGTGAADDSGLPNDRFFAVRPEGSVSTLKIQRTERGDSAVYLCASSSRAPPGTQYFGPGTRLTVL.

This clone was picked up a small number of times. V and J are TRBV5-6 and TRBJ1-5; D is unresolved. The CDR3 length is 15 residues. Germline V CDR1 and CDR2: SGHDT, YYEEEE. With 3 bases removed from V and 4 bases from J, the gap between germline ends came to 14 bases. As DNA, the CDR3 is TGTGCCAGCAGCTCTACGGAAGTTGGGAATCAGCCCCAGCATTTT. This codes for CASSSTEVGNQPQHF.

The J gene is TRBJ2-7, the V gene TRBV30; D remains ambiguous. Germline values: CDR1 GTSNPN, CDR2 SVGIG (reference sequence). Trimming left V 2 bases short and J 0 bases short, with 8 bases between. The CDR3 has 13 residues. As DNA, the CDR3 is TGTGCCTGGAGTCCCAGGAACTCCTACGAGCAGTACTTC. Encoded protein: CAWSPRNSYEQYF.

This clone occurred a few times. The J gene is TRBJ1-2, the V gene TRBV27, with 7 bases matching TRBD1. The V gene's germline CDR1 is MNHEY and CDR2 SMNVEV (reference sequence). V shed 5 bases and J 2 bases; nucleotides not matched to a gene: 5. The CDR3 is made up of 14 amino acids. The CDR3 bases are TGTGCCAGCAGTCTCCGGGACAGCAACTATGGCTACACCTTC. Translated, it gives CASSLRDSNYGYTF.

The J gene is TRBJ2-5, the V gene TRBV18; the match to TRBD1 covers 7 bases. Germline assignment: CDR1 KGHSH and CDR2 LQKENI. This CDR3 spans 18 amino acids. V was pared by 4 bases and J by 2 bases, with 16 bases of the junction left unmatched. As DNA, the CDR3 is TGTGCCAGCTCACAATACACGCAGACCACGGGACAGCAAGAGACCCAGTACTTC. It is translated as CASSQYTQTTGQQETQYF.

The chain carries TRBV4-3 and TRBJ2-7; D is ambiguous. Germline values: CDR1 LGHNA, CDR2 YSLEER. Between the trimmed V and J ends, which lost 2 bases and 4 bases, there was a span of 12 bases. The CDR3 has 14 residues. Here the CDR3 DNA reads TGCGCCAGCAGCCAAAGTCTGGGGTCGTACGAGCAGTACTTC. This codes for CASSQSLGSYEQYF.

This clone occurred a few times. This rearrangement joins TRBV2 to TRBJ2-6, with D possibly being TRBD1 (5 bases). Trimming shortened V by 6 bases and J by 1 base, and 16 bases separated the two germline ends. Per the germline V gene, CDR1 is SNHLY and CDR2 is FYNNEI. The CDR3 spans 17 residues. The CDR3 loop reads CASRRLLWTSGANVLTF. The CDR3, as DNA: TGTGCCAGCAGGAGACTGCTTTGGACATCTGGGGCCAACGTCCTGACTTTC.

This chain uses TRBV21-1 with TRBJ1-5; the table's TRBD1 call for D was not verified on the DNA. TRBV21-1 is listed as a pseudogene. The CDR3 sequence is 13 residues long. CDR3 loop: CASSNQGHQPQHF. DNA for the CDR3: TGTGCCAGCAGCAACCAGGGGCATCAGCCCCAGCATTTT.

CDR3 protein: CASMRQGGPNEKLFF. The CDR3 DNA reads as TGTGCCAGCATGAGGCAGGGGGGACCTAATGAAAAACTGTTTTTT. This sequence joins TRBV2 and TRBJ1-4; 7 bases fit TRBD1. Trimming removed 7 bases from V and 3 bases from J; junction bases left unmatched: 8. There are 15 residues in the CDR3. Germline loops: CDR1 SNHLY, CDR2 FYNNEI. Based on the CDR3 plus reference TRBV2 and TRBJ1-4, the full variable domain is EPEVTQTPSHQVTQMGQEVILRCVPISNHLYFYWYRQILGQKVEFLVSFYNNEISEKSEIFDDQFSVERPDGSNFTLKIRSTKLEDSAMYFCASMRQGGPNEKLFFGSGTQLSVL.

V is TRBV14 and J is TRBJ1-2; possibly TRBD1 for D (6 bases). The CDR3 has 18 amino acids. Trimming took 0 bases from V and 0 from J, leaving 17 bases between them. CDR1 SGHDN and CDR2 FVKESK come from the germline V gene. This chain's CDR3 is CASSQDGAPGQPNYGYTF. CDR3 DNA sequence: TGTGCCAGCAGCCAAGACGGAGCGCCGGGACAACCTAACTATGGCTACACCTTC.

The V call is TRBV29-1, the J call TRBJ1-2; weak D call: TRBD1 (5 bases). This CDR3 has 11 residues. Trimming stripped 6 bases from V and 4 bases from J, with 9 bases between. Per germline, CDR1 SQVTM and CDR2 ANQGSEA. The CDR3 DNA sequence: TGCAGCGTAGAGACAGCCTATGGCTACACCTTC. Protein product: CSVETAYGYTF. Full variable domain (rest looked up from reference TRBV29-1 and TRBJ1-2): SAVISQKPSRDICQRGTSLTIQCQVDSQVTMMFWYRQQPGQSLTLIATANQGSEATYESGFVIDKFPISRPNLTFSTLTVSNMSPEDSSIYLCSVETAYGYTFGSGTRLTVV.

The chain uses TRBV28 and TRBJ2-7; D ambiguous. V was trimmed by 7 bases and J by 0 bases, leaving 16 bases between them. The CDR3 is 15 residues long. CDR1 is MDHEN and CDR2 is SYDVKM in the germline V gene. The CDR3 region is CASNTSPGSSYEQYF. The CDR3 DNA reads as TGTGCCAGCAACACCTCTCCGGGTAGCTCCTACGAGCAGTACTTC.

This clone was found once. Here the CDR3 reads CASSQITSGRAPYNEQFF. CDR3 bases: TGCGCCAGCAGCCAAATTACTAGCGGGAGGGCCCCCTACAATGAGCAGTTCTTC. This chain links TRBV4-1 with TRBJ2-1; TRBD2 matches 13 bases. CDR1 is MGHRA, CDR2 YSYEKL, per germline. V shed 2 bases and J 2 bases; nucleotides not matched to a gene: 6. The CDR3 extends over 18 amino acids.

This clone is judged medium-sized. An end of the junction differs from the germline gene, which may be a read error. The DNA for the CDR3 is TGTGCCAGTAGTCCGGGGACATCTTCACCGGGGTTTTTGATCTTC. It encodes CASSPGTSSPGFLIF. V usage is TRBV19 and J usage is TRBJ2-7; tentatively, D is TRBD1 (6 bases). CDR1 is LNHDA, CDR2 SQIVND, per germline (reference sequence). The CDR3 has 15 residues.

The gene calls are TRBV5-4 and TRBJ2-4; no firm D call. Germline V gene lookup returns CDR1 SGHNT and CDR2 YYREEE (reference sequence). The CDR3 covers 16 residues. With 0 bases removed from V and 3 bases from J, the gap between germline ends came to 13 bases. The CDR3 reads CASSLGPPWDKNIQYF. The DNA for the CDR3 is TGTGCCAGCAGCTTGGGGCCTCCATGGGACAAAAACATTCAGTACTTC.

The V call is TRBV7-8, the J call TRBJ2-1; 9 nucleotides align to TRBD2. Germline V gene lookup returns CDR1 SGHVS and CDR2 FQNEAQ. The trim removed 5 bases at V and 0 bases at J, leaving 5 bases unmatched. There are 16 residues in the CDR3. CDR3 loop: CASSPWTSDSYNEQFF. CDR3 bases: TGTGCCAGCAGCCCCTGGACTAGCGACTCCTACAATGAGCAGTTCTTC. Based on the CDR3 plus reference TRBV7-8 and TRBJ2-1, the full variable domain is GAGVSQSPRYKVAKRGQDVALRCDPISGHVSLFWYQQALGQGPEFLTYFQNEAQLDKSGLPSDRFFAERPEGSVSTLKIQRTQQEDSAVYLCASSPWTSDSYNEQFFGPGTRLTVL.

The CDR3 spells CASGWSGMMTDTQYF. The CDR3 coding sequence is TGTGCTAGTGGTTGGAGCGGGATGATGACAGATACGCAGTATTTT. The chain joins TRBV12-5 to TRBJ2-3, with 7 bases fitting TRBD2. The germline gives CDR1 LGHNT, CDR2 FRNRAP. This CDR3 contains 15 residues. The V segment lost 4 bases and the J segment 3 bases; nucleotides outside the gene matches: 7.

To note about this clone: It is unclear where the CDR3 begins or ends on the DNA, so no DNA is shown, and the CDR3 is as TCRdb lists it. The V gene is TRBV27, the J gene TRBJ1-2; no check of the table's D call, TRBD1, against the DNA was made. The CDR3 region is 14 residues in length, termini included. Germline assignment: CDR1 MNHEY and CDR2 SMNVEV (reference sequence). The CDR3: CASSLWAGGANCTF.

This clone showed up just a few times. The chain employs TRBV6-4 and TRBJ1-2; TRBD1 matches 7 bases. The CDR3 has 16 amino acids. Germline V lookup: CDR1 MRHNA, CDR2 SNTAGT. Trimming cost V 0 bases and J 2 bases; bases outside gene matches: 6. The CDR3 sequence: CASSDSRATGNYGYTF. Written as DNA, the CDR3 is TGTGCCAGCAGTGACTCGAGAGCGACAGGGAACTATGGCTACACCTTC.

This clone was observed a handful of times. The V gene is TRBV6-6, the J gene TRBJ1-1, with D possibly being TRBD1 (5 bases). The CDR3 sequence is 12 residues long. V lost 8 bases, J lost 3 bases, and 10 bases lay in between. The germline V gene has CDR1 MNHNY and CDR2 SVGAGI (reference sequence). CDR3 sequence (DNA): TGTGCCAGCCATGAGGGGTACACTGAAGCTTTCTTT. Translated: CASHEGYTEAFF.

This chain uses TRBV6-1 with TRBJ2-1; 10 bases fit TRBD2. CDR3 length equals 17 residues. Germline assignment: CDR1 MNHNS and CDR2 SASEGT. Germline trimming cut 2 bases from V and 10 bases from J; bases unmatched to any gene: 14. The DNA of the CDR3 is TGTGCCAGCAGTGAAAGGGCTAGCGGGGGTATAGAGCGGGAGCAGTTCTTC. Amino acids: CASSERASGGIEREQFF.

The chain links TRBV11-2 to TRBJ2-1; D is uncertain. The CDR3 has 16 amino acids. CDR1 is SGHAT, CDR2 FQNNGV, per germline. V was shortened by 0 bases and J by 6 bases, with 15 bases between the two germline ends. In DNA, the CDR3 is TGTGCCAGCAGCTTAGATCTAGTGGCGGTGATCAATGAGCAGTTCTTC. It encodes CASSLDLVAVINEQFF.

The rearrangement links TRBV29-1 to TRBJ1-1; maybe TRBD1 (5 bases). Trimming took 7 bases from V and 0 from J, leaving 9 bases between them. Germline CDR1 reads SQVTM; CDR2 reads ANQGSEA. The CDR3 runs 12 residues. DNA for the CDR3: TGCAGCGCCGGGACGATGAACACTGAAGCTTTCTTT. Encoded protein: CSAGTMNTEAFF.

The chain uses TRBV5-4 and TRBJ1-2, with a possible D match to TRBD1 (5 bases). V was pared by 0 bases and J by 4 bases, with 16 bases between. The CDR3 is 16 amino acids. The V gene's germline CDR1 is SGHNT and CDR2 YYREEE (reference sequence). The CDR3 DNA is TGTGCCAGCAGCTTGGAGGGCAGGGACCTTTCCTATGGCTACACCTTC. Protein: CASSLEGRDLSYGYTF.

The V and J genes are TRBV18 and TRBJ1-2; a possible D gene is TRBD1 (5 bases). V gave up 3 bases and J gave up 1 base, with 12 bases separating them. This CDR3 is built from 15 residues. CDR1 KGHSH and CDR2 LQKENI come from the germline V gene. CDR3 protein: CASSPNGGLNYGYTF. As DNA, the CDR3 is TGTGCCAGCTCACCCAACGGGGGACTTAACTATGGCTACACCTTC.

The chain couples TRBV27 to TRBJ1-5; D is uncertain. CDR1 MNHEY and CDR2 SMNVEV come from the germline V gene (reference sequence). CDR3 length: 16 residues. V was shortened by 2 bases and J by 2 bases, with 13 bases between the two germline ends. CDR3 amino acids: CASSLLGSRGNQPQHF. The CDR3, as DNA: TGTGCCAGCAGTTTACTTGGGTCTAGGGGCAATCAGCCCCAGCATTTT.

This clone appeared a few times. The CDR3 sequence is CASSVYQKGDTQYF. The CDR3 region has the DNA TGTGCCAGCAGCGTATATCAGAAAGGGGATACGCAGTATTTT. This chain joins TRBV9 and TRBJ2-3; D is undetermined. Trimming took 1 base from V and 6 from J, leaving 12 bases between them. The CDR3 is 14 amino acids. Germline values: CDR1 SGDLS, CDR2 YYNGEE.

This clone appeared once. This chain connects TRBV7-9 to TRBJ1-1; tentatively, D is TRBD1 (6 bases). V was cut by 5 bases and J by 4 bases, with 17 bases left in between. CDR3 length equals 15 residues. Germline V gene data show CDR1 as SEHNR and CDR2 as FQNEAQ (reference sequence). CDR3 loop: CASSPEQGRSTEAFF. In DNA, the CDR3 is TGTGCCAGCAGCCCCGAACAGGGTAGGAGCACTGAAGCTTTCTTT.

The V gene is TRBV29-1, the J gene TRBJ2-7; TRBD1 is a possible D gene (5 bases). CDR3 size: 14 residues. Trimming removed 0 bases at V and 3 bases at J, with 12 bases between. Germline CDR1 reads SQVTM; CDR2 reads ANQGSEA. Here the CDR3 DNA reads TGCAGCGTTGAAGACGAAGGGGAAGACTACGAGCAGTACTTC. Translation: CSVEDEGEDYEQYF.